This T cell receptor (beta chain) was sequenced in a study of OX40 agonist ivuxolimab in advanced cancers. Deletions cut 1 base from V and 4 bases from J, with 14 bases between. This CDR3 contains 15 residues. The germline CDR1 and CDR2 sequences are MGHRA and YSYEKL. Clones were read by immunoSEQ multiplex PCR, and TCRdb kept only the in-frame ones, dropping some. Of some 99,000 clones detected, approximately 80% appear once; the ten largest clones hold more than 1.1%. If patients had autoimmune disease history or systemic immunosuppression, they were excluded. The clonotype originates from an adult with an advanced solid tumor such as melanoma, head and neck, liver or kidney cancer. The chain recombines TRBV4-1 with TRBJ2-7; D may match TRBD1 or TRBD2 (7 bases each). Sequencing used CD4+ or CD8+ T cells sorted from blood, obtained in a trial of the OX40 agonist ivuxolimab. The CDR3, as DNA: TGCGCCAGCAGCCAAGGACAGGGAGGGGTATACGAGCAGTACTTC. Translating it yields CASSQGQGGVYEQYF.